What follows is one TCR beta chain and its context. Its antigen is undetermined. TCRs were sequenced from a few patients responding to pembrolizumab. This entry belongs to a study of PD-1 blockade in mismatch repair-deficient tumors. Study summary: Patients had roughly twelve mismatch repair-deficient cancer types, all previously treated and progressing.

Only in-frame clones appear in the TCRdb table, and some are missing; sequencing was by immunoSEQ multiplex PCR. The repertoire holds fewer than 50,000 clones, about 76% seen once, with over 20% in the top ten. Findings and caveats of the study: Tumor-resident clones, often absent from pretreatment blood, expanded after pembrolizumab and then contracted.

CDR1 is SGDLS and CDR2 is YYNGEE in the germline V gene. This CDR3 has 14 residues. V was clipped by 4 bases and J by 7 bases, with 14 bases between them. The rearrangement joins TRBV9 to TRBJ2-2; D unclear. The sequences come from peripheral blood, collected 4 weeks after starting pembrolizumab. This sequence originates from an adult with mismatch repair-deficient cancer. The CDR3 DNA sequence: TGTGCCAGCAGCTCCACCGGGCTTCTCGGGGAGCTGTTTTTT. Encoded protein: CASSSTGLLGELFF.